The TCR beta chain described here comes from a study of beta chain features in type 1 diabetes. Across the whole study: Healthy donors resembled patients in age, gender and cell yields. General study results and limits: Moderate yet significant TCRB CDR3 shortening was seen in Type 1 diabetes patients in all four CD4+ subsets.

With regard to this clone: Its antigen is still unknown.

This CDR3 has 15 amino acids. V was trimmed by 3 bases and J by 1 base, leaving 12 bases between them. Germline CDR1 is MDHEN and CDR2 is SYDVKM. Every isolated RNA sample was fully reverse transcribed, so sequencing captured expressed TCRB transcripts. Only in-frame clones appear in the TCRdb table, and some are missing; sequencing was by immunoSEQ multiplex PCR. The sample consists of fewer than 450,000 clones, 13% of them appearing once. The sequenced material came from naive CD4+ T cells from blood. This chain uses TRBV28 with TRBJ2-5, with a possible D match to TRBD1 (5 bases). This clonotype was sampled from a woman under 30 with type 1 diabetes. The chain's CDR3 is CASSLAGMGQETQYF. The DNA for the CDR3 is TGTGCCAGCAGTTTGGCAGGGATGGGCCAAGAGACCCAGTACTTC.